At least ten counts were recorded for the clone carrying this TCR beta chain. The antigen is not known. The entry originates in a study of T-cell reconstitution after alpha-beta-depleted transplantation in children. General study results and limits: Day-60 TCRbeta diversity that was high in some patients was derived from surviving recipient T cells and thymic progenitors. T-cell counts and diversity at one year following transplant were attributed mainly to newly produced T cells. After transplant, at about two months, alpha-beta T cells were reportedly derived from several hundred expanded graft clones.

During its preparation, the TCRbeta library received unique molecular identifiers. TCRdb passed the PCR reads through MiXCR, listing each CDR3 protein once. Found here are hundreds of thousands of distinct CDR3 sequences, roughly 13% of them singletons; the top ten hold about 2%. The germline V gene encodes CDR1 LGHNA and CDR2 YSLEER. CDR3 size: 14 residues. With 3 bases removed from V and 2 bases from J, the gap between germline ends came to 9 bases. This sequence originates from a male patient younger than 18 who had a stem cell transplant for acute myeloid leukemia, so the T cells may come from the graft donor. The sequences come from PBMCs, mostly from graft donor cells, collected 360 days after TCRalphabeta/CD19-depleted stem cell transplant. The J gene is TRBJ2-3, the V gene TRBV4-3; tentative D call: TRBD1 (5 bases). The CDR3 loop is CASSQGRHTDTQYF. CDR3 in DNA: TGCGCCAGCAGCCAGGGGCGGCACACAGATACGCAGTATTTT.